The clone carrying this T cell receptor (beta chain) was counted ten times or more. Antigen: not known. This record comes from a study of early T cells in non-severe SARS-CoV-2 infection. MiXCR, run by TCRdb on the 5' RACE reads, gives a single entry per CDR3 protein. Altogether 15,000 to 25,000 distinct CDR3 sequences are present, more than 4% being singletons, with the ten largest covering 7.2%. The CDR3 has 13 residues. In germline, CDR1 is LGHNA, CDR2 YSLEER. V gave up 6 bases and J gave up 4 bases, with 12 bases separating them. General study points: Anti-spike CD8 specificities were favored by VDJdb matching, whose results missed private and CD4 specificities.

This chain links TRBV4-3 with TRBJ1-1; no clear D. Sample: whole blood. The clonotype was recovered from an adult who was a healthcare worker with PCR-confirmed SARS-CoV-2 infection or an uninfected control (not recorded which). The CDR3 DNA is TGCGCCAGCAGTCAAAGGCGGAGCACTGAAGCTTTCTTT. It codes for CASSQRRSTEAFF.